The 10 T cell receptor beta chains in this list originate from one sample, sequenced in a study of CD4 T cells in relation to SARS-CoV-2 and coronaviruses listed by TCRdb under 2021. Their target antigens are unknown. Receptor libraries were prepared by the immunoSEQ multiplex PCR assay. TCRdb provides this immuneACCESS table in a form limited to in-frame rearrangements. Some clones are lacking; in checked studies, under half of them reflect an unresolved V gene, and why the rest are absent is not known. For this sample there are around 30,000 clones; about 76% appear just once. The top ten clones comprise roughly 3.2% of the sample. The material sequenced was memory CD4+ T cells from PBMCs, cultured in vitro. The sample's cell subset or site label is to be understood as: memory (non-naive) CD4+ T cells. All receptors derive from an adult with COVID-19.

This clone has only one observation. V usage is TRBV9 and J usage is TRBJ2-1; 11 positions agree with TRBD2. CDR3 length equals 19 residues. V lost 3 bases and J lost 0; bases outside the gene matches: 11. Germline CDR1 reads SGDLS; CDR2 reads YYNGEE. CDR3 sequence (DNA): TGTGCCAGCAGCGCAGGGACTAGCGGTCGGGTAAGCTCCTACAATGAGCAGTTCTTC. Translating gives CASSAGTSGRVSSYNEQFF.

The chain recombines TRBV7-2 with TRBJ2-7, with D hard to call. The CDR3 is 14 residues long. CDR1 and CDR2 from the germline V gene are SGHTA and FQGNSA. Trimming took off 1 base at V and 1 base at J, with 8 bases between the two ends. CDR3 loop: CASSLVAPSYEQYF. The CDR3 nucleotides are TGTGCCAGCAGCTTAGTAGCACCATCCTACGAGCAGTACTTC.

This chain uses TRBV6-6 with TRBJ2-3, with TRBD2 matching 10 bases. Trimming cost V 7 bases and J 7 bases; bases outside gene matches: 14. Germline CDR1 reads MNHNY; CDR2 reads SVGAGI (reference sequence). The length of the CDR3 is 16 residues. The CDR3 reads CASTLVGAGGPYTQYF. In DNA form, the CDR3 reads TGTGCCAGCACCCTCGTGGGAGCGGGAGGGCCGTATACGCAGTATTTT.

V usage is TRBV5-1 and J usage is TRBJ2-2; D remains ambiguous. The CDR3 totals 13 residues. V lost 1 base and J 7 bases, leaving 8 bases between the germline ends. Germline CDR1 is SGHRS and CDR2 is YFSETQ. The CDR3 region has the DNA TGCGCCAGCAGCTTGCGGGCGAACGGGGAGCTGTTTTTT. Protein: CASSLRANGELFF.

The chain is built from TRBV28 and TRBJ1-5, with TRBD1 identical over 10 bases. V lost 6 bases, J lost 7 bases, and 9 bases stayed unmatched. CDR3 length equals 15 residues. CDR1 MDHEN and CDR2 SYDVKM come from the germline V gene. CDR3 in DNA: TGTGCCAGCAGCCGAACAGGACAGGGGGGACAGCCCCAGCATTTT. Its protein is CASSRTGQGGQPQHF.

The chain joins TRBV5-4 to TRBJ2-3; D is uncertain. The V end lost 0 bases, the J end lost 0 bases, and 5 bases lay between the germline ends. The CDR3 sequence is 14 residues long. CDR1 and CDR2 from the germline V gene are SGHNT and YYREEE (reference sequence). The CDR3: CASSLEESTDTQYF. CDR3 DNA sequence: TGTGCCAGCAGCTTGGAAGAAAGCACAGATACGCAGTATTTT.

The gene calls are TRBV7-9 and TRBJ1-2, with TRBD1 matching 10 bases. V shed 4 bases and J 7 bases; nucleotides not matched to a gene: 6. The CDR3 contains 14 residues. Germline V lookup: CDR1 SEHNR, CDR2 FQNEAQ (reference sequence). The CDR3 is CASSSPGQGIGYTF. For the CDR3, the DNA is TGTGCCAGCAGCTCTCCGGGACAGGGGATTGGCTACACCTTC.

J is TRBJ2-7 and V is TRBV13, with 9 positions matching TRBD2. The CDR3 sequence is 14 residues long. Germline-derived CDR1 and CDR2 are PRHDT and FYEKMQ (reference sequence). The ends lost 3 bases at V and 5 bases at J; junction bases unmatched: 5. CDR3 sequence: CASSFSGSVNEQYF. The CDR3 bases are TGTGCCAGCAGCTTTAGCGGGAGCGTCAACGAGCAGTACTTC.

The rearrangement uses TRBV12-3 or TRBV12-4 and TRBJ1-1; D is unresolved. Trimming removed 6 bases at V and 10 bases at J, with 9 bases between. The CDR3 totals 10 residues. CDR3 DNA: TGTGCCAGCAGCCGTCTCGTAGCTTTCTTT. This codes for CASSRLVAFF.

This clone came up a few times. The rearrangement uses TRBV30 and TRBJ1-5, with D unclear. The CDR3 spans 13 residues. V shed 1 base and J shed 1 base, with 5 bases lying between them. The germline V gene has CDR1 GTSNPN and CDR2 SVGIG (reference sequence). CDR3 loop: CAWSGQSNQPQHF. The DNA for the CDR3 is TGTGCCTGGAGTGGGCAGAGCAATCAGCCCCAGCATTTT.